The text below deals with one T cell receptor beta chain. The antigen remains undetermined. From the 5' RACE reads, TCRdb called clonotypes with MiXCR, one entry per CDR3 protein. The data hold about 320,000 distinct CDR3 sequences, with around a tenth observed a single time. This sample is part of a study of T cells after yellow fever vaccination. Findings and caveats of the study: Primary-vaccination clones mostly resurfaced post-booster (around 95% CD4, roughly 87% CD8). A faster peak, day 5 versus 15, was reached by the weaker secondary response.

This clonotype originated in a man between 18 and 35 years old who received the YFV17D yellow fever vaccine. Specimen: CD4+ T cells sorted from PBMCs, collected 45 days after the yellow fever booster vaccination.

This CDR3 reads CASSWSRDLNYGYTF. The DNA of the CDR3 is TGTGCCAGCAGCTGGAGCAGGGACTTAAACTATGGCTACACCTTC. The chain links TRBV11-2 to TRBJ1-2, with D possibly TRBD1 on 5 matching bases. V lost 4 bases and J lost 2, with 14 bases in between. CDR3 length: 15 residues. CDR1 is SGHAT, CDR2 FQNNGV, per germline. Together with reference TRBV11-2 and TRBJ1-2, the CDR3 gives the full variable domain: EAGVAQSPRYKIIEKRQSVAFWCNPISGHATLYWYQQILGQGPKLLIQFQNNGVVDDSQLPKDRFSAERLKGVDSTLKIQPAKLEDSAVYLCASSWSRDLNYGYTFGSGTRLTVV.